Presented here are 13 T cell receptor beta chains from one specimen sequenced in a study of blood T cell repertoires in COVID-19. Measured with immunoSEQ multiplex PCR; TCRdb has only the in-frame clones, and not every one. The repertoire holds 15,000 to 20,000 clones, nearly 90% seen once, with 49% in the top ten. Sequenced input: peripheral blood. These TCRs come from a human donor in a cohort sampled during active COVID-19.

The V call is TRBV4-3, the J call TRBJ2-2, with TRBD1 matching 7 bases. The germline V gene encodes CDR1 LGHNA and CDR2 YSLEER. This CDR3 is built from 13 residues. V gave up 2 bases and J gave up 9 bases; unmatched junction bases: 3. CDR3 loop: CASSQRTGRELFF. CDR3 DNA sequence: TGCGCCAGCAGCCAACGGACAGGCCGGGAGCTGTTTTTT.

Written as DNA, the CDR3 is TGCGCCAGCAGCTTCGACAGGGACTATGGCTACACCTTC. The encoded protein is CASSFDRDYGYTF. The chain couples TRBV5-1 to TRBJ1-2; 7 bases are a match to TRBD1. The CDR3 has 13 amino acids. Germline V gene sequence: CDR1 SGHRS, CDR2 YFSETQ. V trimming: 2 bases; J trimming: 3 bases; junction bases outside the gene matches: 1.

The chain joins TRBV25-1 to TRBJ1-4; D is unresolved. V shed 3 bases and J shed 8 bases, with 10 bases lying between them. Per germline, CDR1 MGHDK and CDR2 SYGVNS. The CDR3 spans 13 residues. As DNA, the CDR3 is TGTGCCAGCAGTGACCCCTGGGAGGAAAAACTGTTTTTT. Encoded protein: CASSDPWEEKLFF.

The genes are TRBV18 and TRBJ2-1; 9 positions match TRBD2. Looked up from germline, CDR1 is KGHSH and CDR2 is LQKENI. This CDR3 region has 14 residues. The V segment lost 3 bases and the J segment 6 bases; nucleotides outside the gene matches: 3. CDR3 sequence reads: CASSPGTSSNEQFF. CDR3 bases: TGTGCCAGCTCACCGGGGACTAGCAGCAATGAGCAGTTCTTC.

The chain couples TRBV19 to TRBJ1-5; D not resolved. This CDR3 has 15 amino acids. V lost 1 base, J lost 0 bases, and 7 bases lay in between. The germline gives CDR1 LNHDA, CDR2 SQIVND (reference sequence). CDR3 DNA sequence: TGTGCCAGTAGTATAGCGCGGATTAGCAATCAGCCCCAGCATTTT. Its protein product is CASSIARISNQPQHF. The variable domain in full, with the rest retrieved from reference TRBV19 and TRBJ1-5, is DGGITQSPKYLFRKEGQNVTLSCEQNLNHDAMYWYRQDPGQGLRLIYYSQIVNDFQKGDIAEGYSVSREKKESFPLTVTSAQKNPTAFYLCASSIARISNQPQHFGDGTRLSIL.

This sequence joins TRBV10-3 and TRBJ2-7; 12 nucleotides line up with TRBD2. The ends lost 3 bases at V and 6 bases at J; junction bases unmatched: 3. This CDR3 comprises 14 residues. Germline CDR1 ENHRY, CDR2 SYGVKD. The CDR3 nucleotides read TGTGCCATCAGTGACCGGACTAGCGGGGCCGAGCAGTACTTC. This gives the protein CAISDRTSGAEQYF.

This clone was picked up a small number of times. This chain connects TRBV5-1 to TRBJ2-5; maybe TRBD1 (6 bases). The V gene's germline CDR1 is SGHRS and CDR2 YFSETQ. The CDR3 is 14 residues long. Trimming removed 0 bases from V and 1 base from J, with 7 bases in between. The CDR3 reads CASSLGDIQETQYF. The CDR3 coding sequence is TGCGCCAGCAGCTTGGGGGACATCCAAGAGACCCAGTACTTC.

The J gene is TRBJ1-2, the V gene TRBV7-2, with TRBD1 identical over 7 bases. Germline loops: CDR1 SGHTA, CDR2 FQGNSA. Trimming at V came to 3 bases and at J to 2 bases, leaving 3 bases not matched to a gene. This CDR3 spans 14 amino acids. CDR3 protein: CASSFGTENYGYTF. The DNA of the CDR3 is TGTGCCAGCAGCTTTGGGACAGAAAACTATGGCTACACCTTC.

The chain employs TRBV12-5 and TRBJ1-1; D remains ambiguous. Trimming cost V 5 bases and J 0 bases, with 13 bases left between them. The CDR3 runs to 15 residues. The germline gives CDR1 LGHNT, CDR2 FRNRAP. The CDR3: CASGAPYKMNTEAFF. In DNA form, the CDR3 reads TGTGCTAGTGGTGCACCGTACAAGATGAACACTGAAGCTTTCTTT.

The gene calls are TRBV19 and TRBJ2-2; D remains ambiguous. V shed 3 bases and J shed 1 base, with 6 bases lying between them. The length of the CDR3 is 14 residues. The germline gives CDR1 LNHDA, CDR2 SQIVND (reference sequence). CDR3 coding DNA: TGTGCCAGTAGTATCTCGGGGAACACCGGGGAGCTGTTTTTT. Amino acids: CASSISGNTGELFF.

The chain employs TRBV5-1 and TRBJ2-1, with 8 bases matching TRBD1. CDR3 size: 17 residues. The V segment lost 0 bases and the J segment 8 bases; nucleotides outside the gene matches: 13. Looked up from germline, CDR1 is SGHRS and CDR2 is YFSETQ. The CDR3 reads CASSLVGGQGARYEQFF. In DNA form, the CDR3 reads TGCGCCAGCAGCTTGGTGGGTGGCCAGGGGGCGCGCTATGAGCAGTTCTTC.

The rearrangement joins TRBV11-2 to TRBJ2-1; the match to TRBD2 covers 8 bases. The CDR3 sequence is 16 residues long. In germline, CDR1 is SGHAT, CDR2 FQNNGV. The V gene end was trimmed by 1 base and the J gene end by 8 bases; junction bases not matched to a gene: 10. Here the CDR3 DNA reads TGTGCCAGCAGCTTAGTATACGCGGGGGGCCGGGATGAGCAGTTCTTC. Protein: CASSLVYAGGRDEQFF.

This clone occurred once. The chain carries TRBV15 and TRBJ2-7; TRBD2 aligns across 11 bases. V lost 1 base and J lost 0; bases outside the gene matches: 5. The CDR3 contains 17 residues. The germline gives CDR1 LNHNV, CDR2 YYDKDF (reference sequence). CDR3 DNA sequence: TGTGCCACCAGCAGAGGGCTAGCGGGGGGAGGCTCCTACGAGCAGTACTTC. Amino acid sequence: CATSRGLAGGGSYEQYF.